Presented here are 30 T cell receptor beta chains from one specimen sequenced in a study of control samples from healthy donors and cancer patients (TCRdb year 2020). Library generation was performed with the immunoSEQ multiplex PCR assay. TCRdb stores this immuneACCESS table with in-frame sequences only. Part of the clones is absent; in the studies checked, under half of the shortfall reflects unresolved V genes, and no reason is known for the rest. The sample has approximately 86,000 clones on record, approximately 89% of them singletons. The ten largest clones add up to around a fifth of the sample. What was sequenced was blood. The receptors shown here come from a man between 25 and 39 years old in good health.

Of note for this clone: One end of the junction does not line up with germline, which may come from a read error. V is TRBV7-9 and J is TRBJ2-5; 7 bases align to TRBD1. Looked up from germline, CDR1 is SEHNR and CDR2 is FQNEAQ (reference sequence). This CDR3 spans 15 amino acids. The CDR3 loop reads CASGFLGGPGETQYF. The CDR3 DNA reads as TGTGCCAGCGGCTTTTTAGGGGGCCCGGGGGAGACCCAGTACTTC.

The gene calls are TRBV10-3 and TRBJ2-1, with 10 bases fitting TRBD2. Germline V gene sequence: CDR1 ENHRY, CDR2 SYGVKD. V was clipped by 2 bases and J by 9 bases; unmatched bases: 4. The CDR3 spans 14 residues. CDR3 nucleotide sequence: TGTGCCATCAGTGAGGAGCGGGGGGGAAGTGAGCAGTTCTTC. Encoded protein: CAISEERGGSEQFF.

This chain joins TRBV29-1 and TRBJ2-7; possibly TRBD1 or TRBD2 for D (5 bases each). V gave up 7 bases and J gave up 7 bases, with 17 bases separating them. Germline V gives CDR1 SQVTM, CDR2 ANQGSEA. This CDR3 has 12 residues. The chain's CDR3 is CSAGDLGREQYF. For the CDR3, the DNA is TGCAGCGCCGGGGATTTGGGACGGGAGCAGTACTTC.

The chain recombines TRBV21-1 with TRBJ2-7; the table's D call, TRBD2, was not checked against the DNA. TRBV21-1 is a recognized pseudogene. The CDR3 is 12 residues long. In DNA, the CDR3 is TGTGCCAGCAGCCCGTACTCCTACGAGCAGTACGTC. Amino acids: CASSPYSYEQYV.

The chain carries TRBV27 and TRBJ2-1; unclear D gene. Trimming left V 3 bases short and J 3 bases short, with 9 bases between. The CDR3 has 14 residues. Germline CDR1 reads MNHEY; CDR2 reads SMNVEV (reference sequence). The CDR3 nucleotides are TGTGCCAGCAGTTTCAGACCCAGCTACAATGAGCAGTTCTTC. It specifies CASSFRPSYNEQFF.

This chain uses TRBV19 with TRBJ2-2; D may be TRBD1 (5 bases). Germline V gene lookup returns CDR1 LNHDA and CDR2 SQIVND (reference sequence). V was clipped by 8 bases and J by 6 bases, with 10 bases between them. The CDR3 spans 12 residues. CDR3 residues: CASGAYPGELFF. CDR3 in DNA: TGTGCCAGTGGGGCCTACCCCGGGGAGCTGTTTTTT.

The genes are TRBV6-5 and TRBJ1-2; D ambiguous. CDR1 is MNHEY, CDR2 SVGAGI, per germline. Trimming shortened V by 6 bases and J by 4 bases, and 9 bases separated the two germline ends. CDR3 length: 12 residues. The CDR3 nucleotides read TGTGCCAGCAGGGCTCAGTTCTATGGCTACACCTTC. Its protein product is CASRAQFYGYTF.

V gene TRBV3-1 (or the pseudogene TRBV3-2) combines with J gene TRBJ1-3; no firm D call. This CDR3 region has 16 residues. The V gene lost 1 base and the J gene lost 0 bases, with 10 bases spanning the gap. Germline V gene data show CDR1 as LGHDT and CDR2 as YNNKEL (reference sequence). CDR3 loop: CASSQGTRVSGNTIYF. The CDR3 DNA is TGTGCCAGCAGCCAAGGAACGCGGGTCTCTGGAAACACCATATATTTT.

This clone was counted between two and nine times. The chain carries TRBV27 and TRBJ1-2, with 9 bases aligning to TRBD1. J lost 8 bases, V lost 5 bases, and 12 bases had no gene match. The CDR3 totals 15 residues. CDR1 MNHEY and CDR2 SMNVEV come from the germline V gene (reference sequence). CDR3 protein: CASSPNRDRVEGYTF. The CDR3 DNA is TGTGCCAGCAGTCCGAACCGGGACAGGGTCGAGGGCTACACCTTC.

The J gene is TRBJ1-1, the V gene TRBV7-8, with D perhaps TRBD1 (5 bases). Germline V CDR1 and CDR2: SGHVS, FQNEAQ. V lost 5 bases to trimming and J lost 8 bases, with 24 bases between them. This CDR3 has 16 amino acids. The CDR3 DNA reads as TGTGCCAGCAGCCCCTCGGAAGCAGGGTTCGTGGCAGAAGCTTTCTTT. It specifies CASSPSEAGFVAEAFF.

J is TRBJ1-4 and V is TRBV13; no reliable D call. Per the germline V gene, CDR1 is PRHDT and CDR2 is FYEKMQ (reference sequence). V shed 3 bases and J shed 0 bases, with 5 bases lying between them. This CDR3 is built from 14 residues. The CDR3 DNA is TGTGCCAGCAGCTTCGGAGCAACTAATGAAAAACTGTTTTTT. Translating it yields CASSFGATNEKLFF.

This clone occurred once. The chain joins TRBV7-2 to TRBJ2-3; D not resolved. The CDR3 sequence is 12 residues long. Trimming took off 4 bases at V and 4 bases at J, with 6 bases between the two ends. Germline assignment: CDR1 SGHTA and CDR2 FQGNSA. CDR3 sequence: CASSSRADTQYF. In DNA, the CDR3 is TGTGCCAGCAGCTCTCGAGCAGATACGCAGTATTTT.

The chain employs TRBV11-2 and TRBJ2-5; D ambiguous. CDR1 SGHAT and CDR2 FQNNGV come from the germline V gene. The CDR3 runs 12 residues. Trimming shortened V by 2 bases and J by 4 bases, and 5 bases separated the two germline ends. The CDR3, as DNA: TGTGCCAGCAGCTTATATGGAGAGACCCAGTACTTC. This codes for CASSLYGETQYF.

J is TRBJ1-2 and V is TRBV21-1; TRBD1 is taken as the D call from the table, unchecked against the DNA. TRBV21-1 is shown as a pseudogene. The CDR3 sequence is 14 residues long. CDR3 in DNA: TGTGCCAGCAGCGGGGGACAGAAAACCTATGGCTACACCTTC. It is translated as CASSGGQKTYGYTF.

This sequence joins TRBV4-2 and TRBJ1-3; perhaps TRBD1 as D (6 bases). Germline V gene data show CDR1 as LGHNA and CDR2 as YNFKEQ. Trimming removed 4 bases from V and 3 bases from J, with 16 bases in between. This CDR3 is 16 amino acids long. CDR3 in DNA: TGTGCCAGCAGCCGTTCTTCAGGGGAAGGTGGAAACACCATATATTTT. The encoded protein is CASSRSSGEGGNTIYF.

This clone was detected only once. V usage is TRBV12-5 and J usage is TRBJ1-5; D unresolved. Germline values: CDR1 LGHNT, CDR2 FRNRAP. The germline V and J ends were trimmed by 5 bases and 3 bases, with 8 bases remaining between them. The CDR3 is made up of 13 amino acids. The CDR3, as DNA: TGTGCTAGTGGTCTTCCCCCCAATCAGCCCCAGCATTTT. Encoded protein: CASGLPPNQPQHF.

The rearrangement joins TRBV7-8 to TRBJ2-7; D might be TRBD1 (5 bases). The V gene lost 2 bases and the J gene lost 7 bases, with 18 bases spanning the gap. The CDR3 runs 15 residues. CDR1 is SGHVS and CDR2 is FQNEAQ in the germline V gene. The CDR3 coding sequence is TGTGCCAGCAGCTTACCGCAGGGCGGACGTGAGGAGCAGTACTTC. Residues: CASSLPQGGREEQYF.

The chain employs TRBV7-9 and TRBJ1-1; D is perhaps TRBD1 (6 bases). The V gene's germline CDR1 is SEHNR and CDR2 FQNEAQ (reference sequence). The CDR3 contains 14 residues. Trimming cost V 11 bases and J 0 bases, with 16 bases left between them. CDR3 coding DNA: TGTGCCTCTCGGGCGGGACATCTGAACACTGAAGCTTTCTTT. This sequence encodes CASRAGHLNTEAFF.

The chain links TRBV5-1 to TRBJ1-1; D is undetermined. Between the trimmed V and J ends, which lost 0 bases and 3 bases, there was a span of 9 bases. CDR1 is SGHRS, CDR2 YFSETQ, per germline. The CDR3 totals 14 residues. This CDR3 reads CASSLGILDTEAFF. The CDR3 DNA is TGCGCCAGCAGCTTGGGGATTCTGGACACTGAAGCTTTCTTT.

This clone was detected a few times. The V gene is TRBV6-4, the J gene TRBJ1-1; TRBD1 matches 10 bases. Looked up from germline, CDR1 is MRHNA and CDR2 is SNTAGT. The junction had 13 bases not matched to a gene; V was cut back by 6 bases and J by 3 bases. The CDR3 consists of 17 residues. CDR3 protein: CASSLHAPGQGYTEAFF. The CDR3 bases are TGTGCCAGCAGCTTACACGCCCCGGGACAGGGGTACACTGAAGCTTTCTTT.

The chain couples TRBV27 to TRBJ2-5, with D possibly called TRBD1 or TRBD2 (6 bases each). Trimming shortened V by 6 bases and J by 2 bases, and 16 bases separated the two germline ends. CDR3 length: 15 residues. Germline lookup yields CDR1 MNHEY and CDR2 SMNVEV (reference sequence). The CDR3 DNA is TGTGCCAGCAGCCTAGGGGGGACTCGACAAGAGACCCAGTACTTC. Amino acid sequence: CASSLGGTRQETQYF.

Written as DNA, the CDR3 is TGTGCCAGCAGCTCCACAGGGTGGGACACCATATATTTT. Its protein product is CASSSTGWDTIYF. The chain employs TRBV7-2 and TRBJ1-3, with a possible D match to TRBD1 (6 bases). CDR1 is SGHTA and CDR2 is FQGNSA in the germline V gene. The CDR3 sequence is 13 residues long. V was clipped by 4 bases and J by 8 bases, with 12 bases between them.

The rearrangement uses TRBV6-5 and TRBJ1-1; maybe TRBD1 (5 bases). CDR3 length equals 14 residues. Per the germline V gene, CDR1 is MNHEY and CDR2 is SVGAGI. V lost 4 bases and J lost 5, with 14 bases in between. The CDR3 region has the DNA TGTGCCAGCAGTTTTTCAGGGTCGCGGACTGAAGCTTTCTTT. Translating it yields CASSFSGSRTEAFF.

The rearrangement uses TRBV14 and TRBJ1-3; the D is unclear. The CDR3 is 12 amino acids. Trimming removed 9 bases from V and 2 bases from J, with 8 bases in between. The germline V gene has CDR1 SGHDN and CDR2 FVKESK. For the CDR3, the DNA is TGTGCCAGTAGAGAAGCTGGAAACACCATATATTTT. Protein product: CASREAGNTIYF.

This chain connects TRBV7-2 to TRBJ1-5, with 9 bases aligning to TRBD1. Losses at the gene ends were 1 base for V and 3 bases for J; bases not matched to a gene: 4. This CDR3 spans 16 amino acids. Per germline, CDR1 SGHTA and CDR2 FQGNSA. CDR3 bases: TGTGCCAGCAGCTTAGGGACAGGGGTTATCAATCAGCCCCAGCATTTT. It yields the protein CASSLGTGVINQPQHF.

V gene TRBV15 combines with J gene TRBJ2-1; TRBD2 matches 9 bases. Trimming took 3 bases from V and 4 from J; bases not matched to a gene: 13. The CDR3 contains 18 residues. Germline-derived CDR1 and CDR2 are LNHNV and YYDKDF (reference sequence). The CDR3 DNA reads as TGTGCCACCAGCAGCGGGGGACTAGCCCGGGTCATTTACAATGAGCAGTTCTTC. This gives the protein CATSSGGLARVIYNEQFF.

This chain links TRBV27 with TRBJ2-1; D not resolved. The germline V gene has CDR1 MNHEY and CDR2 SMNVEV (reference sequence). The CDR3 extends over 13 amino acids. Trimming shortened V by 4 bases and J by 6 bases, and 10 bases separated the two germline ends. CDR3 nucleotides: TGTGCCAGCAGTTCGACCGCCCGCAATGAGCAGTTCTTC. Residues: CASSSTARNEQFF.

V usage is TRBV19 and J usage is TRBJ2-1; D possibly matches TRBD1 or TRBD2 (5 bases each). Germline V lookup: CDR1 LNHDA, CDR2 SQIVND (reference sequence). CDR3 length: 13 amino acids. Trimming stripped 8 bases from V and 5 bases from J, with 13 bases between. CDR3: CASSGTVDNEQFF. CDR3 DNA sequence: TGTGCCAGTTCCGGGACGGTCGACAATGAGCAGTTCTTC.

The chain employs TRBV30 and TRBJ1-1; no clear D. This CDR3 has 14 residues. The germline V gene has CDR1 GTSNPN and CDR2 SVGIG (reference sequence). V shed 3 bases and J shed 2 bases, with 13 bases lying between them. CDR3 sequence reads: CAWSRREVNTEAFF. DNA of the CDR3: TGTGCCTGGAGCCGACGGGAGGTAAACACTGAAGCTTTCTTT.

V and J are TRBV11-2 and TRBJ2-5; no clear D gene. Germline V lookup: CDR1 SGHAT, CDR2 FQNNGV. The CDR3 has 15 amino acids. The V end was cut by 5 bases, the J end by 0 bases, with 13 bases between. The CDR3 loop is CASSRSSRNQETQYF. CDR3 nucleotides: TGTGCCAGCAGCCGCAGTTCTAGAAACCAAGAGACCCAGTACTTC.